The TCR beta chain under discussion was sequenced for a study of a mutant IDH1 vaccine in newly diagnosed glioma. As for the study in general: Patients had received radiotherapy, temozolomide, or both previously, most receiving both.

Study findings and constraints: Vaccine-induced immune responses occurred in under 95% of patients.

Time point: baseline, week 1 (first vaccination visit). As for treatment: pre-vaccination baseline after standard-of-care therapy. Each astrocytoma in the donors was new, WHO grade 3 or 4, IDH1-mutant and ATRX-lost. Concerning this clone itself: Antigen specificity is unknown.

Sequencing was performed with immunoSEQ multiplex PCR; in TCRdb, only in-frame clones are kept and a portion is missing. Of approximately 70,000 clones listed, 75% to 85% were seen once; the top ten hold around 8.5%. In germline, CDR1 is GTSNPN, CDR2 SVGIG (reference sequence). The CDR3 contains 15 residues. V was trimmed by 5 bases and J by 7 bases, leaving 21 bases between them. V is TRBV30 and J is TRBJ1-5; maybe TRBD1 (6 bases). This material consisted of PBMCs, taken from a glioma patient treated with radiotherapy, temozolomide or both. This TCR derives from a man aged 50 to 60 with glioma. The CDR3 loop is CAWGTPGQAEQPQHF. The CDR3 DNA reads TGTGCCTGGGGTACTCCGGGACAAGCGGAACAGCCCCAGCATTTT.